The 3 T cell receptor beta chains in this list originate from one sample, sequenced in a study of Graves' ophthalmopathy and Graves' hyperthyroidism. Researchers took RNA transcripts and amplified TCR beta CDR3 regions from them. The first round was an RT-PCR with HTBI primers, and the second round was a multiplex PCR. TCRdb re-called the multiplex PCR reads through MiXCR, storing one row per CDR3 protein. The sample carries over a million distinct CDR3 sequences, about 35% recorded once. The sequencing sample was made of peripheral blood or thyroid tissue (not recorded which). These receptors were obtained from an adult man with Graves' hyperthyroidism.

This sequence joins TRBV5-6 and TRBJ2-7, with D unresolved. The CDR3 runs 13 residues. Germline CDR1 and CDR2: SGHDT and YYEEEE. Trimming took 7 bases from V and 3 from J, leaving 14 bases between them. The CDR3 loop reads CASRLSGHYEQYF. CDR3 bases: TGTGCCAGCCGCCTTTCAGGTCACTACGAGCAGTACTTC.

This chain connects TRBV29-1 to TRBJ2-7; D could derive from TRBD1 or TRBD2 (8 bases each). The CDR3 runs 15 residues. Germline lookup yields CDR1 SQVTM and CDR2 ANQGSEA. V was clipped by 1 base and J by 3 bases, with 16 bases between them. The CDR3: CSVEVSGTGNYEQYF. CDR3 sequence (DNA): TGCAGCGTTGAAGTTAGCGGGACAGGTAACTACGAGCAGTACTTC.

The chain is built from TRBV20-1 and TRBJ2-7; D remains unclear. The CDR3 contains 11 residues. Germline CDR1 is DFQATT and CDR2 is SNEGSKA (reference sequence). The CDR3 region has the DNA TGCAGCCTTTTCTCCCTCGACGAGCAGTACTTC. Amino acid sequence: CSLFSLDEQYF.